A selection of T cell receptor beta chains follows, all from one sample in a study of cytomegalovirus exposure and HLA in healthy donors. Sequencing was performed with immunoSEQ multiplex PCR; in TCRdb, only in-frame clones are kept and a portion is missing. The sample carries 65,000 to 90,000 clones, 78% recorded once. The sequencing sample was made of PBMCs. The receptors shown here come from a woman in her forties in good health and CMV-seropositive. The CDR3 runs from the conserved cysteine through the conserved F or W. Each record gives: J gene, V gene, D gene, clone size, CDR3 DNA, CDR3 protein. The D gene is left open where the match is weak. Clone size is not always given. Where it is, it says once, few, many or a class for expanded clones.

j_gene: TRBJ1-1
v_gene: TRBV9
d_gene: .
abundance: .
CDR3nt: TGTGCCAGCAGCCCCTTACAGGTGAACACTGAAGCTTTCTTT
CDR3aa: CASSPLQVNTEAFF

j_gene: TRBJ2-5
v_gene: TRBV11-2
d_gene: .
abundance: .
CDR3nt: TGTGCCAGCAGCTTAGGAGGTGTGGCCCAAGAGACCCAGTACTTC
CDR3aa: CASSLGGVAQETQYF

j_gene: TRBJ2-7
v_gene: TRBV7-8
d_gene: .
abundance: .
CDR3nt: TGTGCCAGCAGCTTAGTGGTGGGGGCCGAGCAGTACTTC
CDR3aa: CASSLVVGAEQYF

j_gene: TRBJ1-2
v_gene: TRBV30
d_gene: .
abundance: .
CDR3nt: TGTGCCTGGGATTCCAGGATTTATGGCTACACCTTC
CDR3aa: CAWDSRIYGYTF

j_gene: TRBJ1-3
v_gene: TRBV6-5
d_gene: TRBD1
abundance: .
CDR3nt: TGTGCCAGCAGATCGACAGGGCTTTATGGAAACACCATATATTTT
CDR3aa: CASRSTGLYGNTIYF

j_gene: TRBJ1-6
v_gene: TRBV11-2
d_gene: TRBD1
abundance: .
CDR3nt: TGTGCCAGCCGCCAGCCGGGACAGTATAATTCACCCCTCCACTTT
CDR3aa: CASRQPGQYNSPLHF

j_gene: TRBJ1-1
v_gene: TRBV4-2
d_gene: .
abundance: .
CDR3nt: TGTGCCAGCGCGGAAGCGAACACTGAAGCTTTCTTT
CDR3aa: CASAEANTEAFF

j_gene: TRBJ2-3
v_gene: TRBV7-8
d_gene: TRBD2
abundance: .
CDR3nt: TGTGCCAGCAGCTACCACAATAGCGGGGGGTCGGATACGCAGTATTTT
CDR3aa: CASSYHNSGGSDTQYF

j_gene: TRBJ1-1
v_gene: TRBV29-1
d_gene: TRBD1
abundance: .
CDR3nt: TGCAGCGTCGAGCCGACAGGGTCCGCCACTGAAGCTTTCTTT
CDR3aa: CSVEPTGSATEAFF

j_gene: TRBJ2-4
v_gene: TRBV19
d_gene: TRBD1
abundance: .
CDR3nt: TGTGCCAGTAGTATAGGCGGAACAGGGGCGGGAGCCAAAAACATTCAGTACTTC
CDR3aa: CASSIGGTGAGAKNIQYF

j_gene: TRBJ1-5
v_gene: TRBV19
d_gene: TRBD1
abundance: .
CDR3nt: TGTGCCAGTAGTATAGCCGGGACAGGGTGGGATCTCGCCCAGCCCCAGCATTTT
CDR3aa: CASSIAGTGWDLAQPQHF

j_gene: TRBJ2-7
v_gene: TRBV7-9
d_gene: TRBD2
abundance: .
CDR3nt: TGTGCCAGCAGCTTAGGGCTAGCGGGGGGTCAGGACGAGCAGTACTTC
CDR3aa: CASSLGLAGGQDEQYF

j_gene: TRBJ2-2
v_gene: TRBV7-2
d_gene: .
abundance: .
CDR3nt: TGTGCCAGCAGCCTACAGGGGAACACCGGGGAGCTGTTTTTT
CDR3aa: CASSLQGNTGELFF

j_gene: TRBJ2-7
v_gene: TRBV28
d_gene: TRBD1
abundance: .
CDR3nt: TGTGCCAGCAGACAAGGACAGGGGGCTTTAGAGCAGTACTTC
CDR3aa: CASRQGQGALEQYF

j_gene: TRBJ2-3
v_gene: TRBV13
d_gene: TRBD2
abundance: .
CDR3nt: TGTGCCAGCAGAACCCTAGCGGGGGGGCCGACAGATACGCAGTATTTT
CDR3aa: CASRTLAGGPTDTQYF

j_gene: TRBJ2-3
v_gene: TRBV7-9
d_gene: .
abundance: .
CDR3nt: TGTGCCAGCAGCTTAGCGTTCGGGGGAGAGACAGATACGCAGTATTTT
CDR3aa: CASSLAFGGETDTQYF

j_gene: TRBJ1-6
v_gene: TRBV6-1
d_gene: TRBD1
abundance: few
CDR3nt: TGTGCCAGCAGTGATTTCCACGGGACAGATGATAATTCACCCCTCCACTTT
CDR3aa: CASSDFHGTDDNSPLHF

j_gene: TRBJ2-6
v_gene: TRBV4-1
d_gene: TRBD1
abundance: .
CDR3nt: TGCGCCAGCAGCCAGACAGGGGGCTCTGGGGCCAACGTCCTGACTTTC
CDR3aa: CASSQTGGSGANVLTF

j_gene: TRBJ2-3
v_gene: TRBV19
d_gene: .
abundance: .
CDR3nt: TGTGCCAGTAGTATAGATCTGGCCACAGATACGCAGTATTTT
CDR3aa: CASSIDLATDTQYF

j_gene: TRBJ2-1
v_gene: TRBV6-6
d_gene: TRBD2
abundance: .
CDR3nt: TGTGCCAGCAGTTACAAGCTAGCGGGGGGGCGGAATGAGCAGTTCTTC
CDR3aa: CASSYKLAGGRNEQFF

j_gene: TRBJ1-5
v_gene: TRBV30
d_gene: .
abundance: .
CDR3nt: TGTGCCTGGAGTGTACTGGGAGCTAGCAATCAGCCCCAGCATTTT
CDR3aa: CAWSVLGASNQPQHF

j_gene: TRBJ1-1
v_gene: TRBV4-2
d_gene: .
abundance: .
CDR3nt: TGTGCCAGCAGCCAACCTTCGGGACAAAACACTGAAGCTTTCTTT
CDR3aa: CASSQPSGQNTEAFF

j_gene: TRBJ1-1
v_gene: TRBV7-2
d_gene: .
abundance: .
CDR3nt: TGTGCCAGCACCGTTGGAGTGGGTGAAGCTTTCTTT
CDR3aa: CASTVGVGEAFF

j_gene: TRBJ2-5
v_gene: TRBV7-8
d_gene: TRBD2
abundance: .
CDR3nt: TGTGCCAGCAGTTCTAGCGGGGGGCCAGAGACCCAGTACTTC
CDR3aa: CASSSSGGPETQYF

j_gene: TRBJ1-1
v_gene: TRBV6-5
d_gene: .
abundance: .
CDR3nt: TGTGCCAGCAGTTACAGCACTTTATCCGCTGAAGCTTTCTTT
CDR3aa: CASSYSTLSAEAFF

j_gene: TRBJ1-1
v_gene: TRBV7-8
d_gene: .
abundance: .
CDR3nt: TGTGCCAGCAGCTTTGGCGGGAACACTGAAGCTTTCTTT
CDR3aa: CASSFGGNTEAFF

j_gene: TRBJ2-7
v_gene: TRBV28
d_gene: TRBD2
abundance: .
CDR3nt: TGTGCCAGCAGTTTATCCCTAGCGGGATATTACGAGCAGTACTTC
CDR3aa: CASSLSLAGYYEQYF

j_gene: TRBJ1-6
v_gene: TRBV19
d_gene: .
abundance: .
CDR3nt: TGTGCCAGCAGGGGCAGAGATAATTCACCCCTCCACTTT
CDR3aa: CASRGRDNSPLHF

j_gene: TRBJ2-7
v_gene: TRBV6-6
d_gene: TRBD1
abundance: once
CDR3nt: TGTGCCAGCATGCCCGGGACAGTGTCCTACGAGCAGTACTTC
CDR3aa: CASMPGTVSYEQYF

j_gene: TRBJ1-2
v_gene: TRBV30
d_gene: .
abundance: .
CDR3nt: TGTGCCAGCAGGTTGGCTAACTATGGCTACACCTTC
CDR3aa: CASRLANYGYTF

j_gene: TRBJ1-1
v_gene: TRBV30
d_gene: .
abundance: .
CDR3nt: TGTGCCTTAGAGCGGAACACTGAAGCTTTCTTT
CDR3aa: CALERNTEAFF

j_gene: TRBJ2-7
v_gene: TRBV19
d_gene: .
abundance: .
CDR3nt: TGTGCCAGTAGTATCGTCACGGACAGCTCCTACGAGCAGTACTTC
CDR3aa: CASSIVTDSSYEQYF

j_gene: TRBJ1-5
v_gene: TRBV7-2
d_gene: .
abundance: .
CDR3nt: TGTGCCAGCAGCCAGGCGCCAGCCGGTGGTCAGCCCCAGCATTTT
CDR3aa: CASSQAPAGGQPQHF

j_gene: TRBJ1-1
v_gene: TRBV19
d_gene: TRBD1
abundance: .
CDR3nt: TGTGCCAGTAGTATAGTACCCAGGGGGCAACCCGGAGCTTTCTTT
CDR3aa: CASSIVPRGQPGAFF

j_gene: TRBJ1-2
v_gene: TRBV6-1
d_gene: .
abundance: .
CDR3nt: TGTGCCAGCAGTGAACTAGTCAATTCTAACTATGGCTACACCTTC
CDR3aa: CASSELVNSNYGYTF

j_gene: TRBJ2-7
v_gene: TRBV15
d_gene: TRBD1
abundance: .
CDR3nt: TGTGCCACCAGCAGATACGGACAGGGCTACGAGCAGTACTTC
CDR3aa: CATSRYGQGYEQYF

j_gene: TRBJ1-1
v_gene: TRBV5-1
d_gene: .
abundance: .
CDR3nt: TGCGCCAGCAGCGTACGACAGGCACCGAACACTGAAGCTTTCTTT
CDR3aa: CASSVRQAPNTEAFF

j_gene: TRBJ1-5
v_gene: TRBV18
d_gene: .
abundance: few
CDR3nt: TGTGCCAGCTCACCCCTCACAGGGACCGATCAGCCCCAGCATTTT
CDR3aa: CASSPLTGTDQPQHF

j_gene: TRBJ2-5
v_gene: TRBV5-1
d_gene: TRBD1
abundance: few
CDR3nt: TGCGCCAGCAGCCCAGGCGGGACAGGGACACAAGAGACCCAGTACTTC
CDR3aa: CASSPGGTGTQETQYF

j_gene: TRBJ1-2
v_gene: TRBV23-1
d_gene: TRBD1
abundance: .
CDR3nt: TGCGCCAGCAGCCTAGGGACAGGGGTTGGCTACACCTTC
CDR3aa: CASSLGTGVGYTF

j_gene: TRBJ1-3
v_gene: TRBV6-5
d_gene: .
abundance: .
CDR3nt: TGTGCCAGCAGTTACCGGAGCTCTGGAAACACCATATATTTT
CDR3aa: CASSYRSSGNTIYF

j_gene: TRBJ2-7
v_gene: TRBV10-3
d_gene: .
abundance: .
CDR3nt: TGTGCCATCAAAAACGGTCCCTACGAGCAGTACTTC
CDR3aa: CAIKNGPYEQYF

j_gene: TRBJ2-1
v_gene: TRBV7-9
d_gene: TRBD2
abundance: once
CDR3nt: TGTTCCAGCAGCTCACTAGCGGGGGGGGTAATTGAGCAGTTCTTC
CDR3aa: CSSSSLAGGVIEQFF

j_gene: TRBJ2-7
v_gene: TRBV5-6
d_gene: TRBD1
abundance: .
CDR3nt: TGTGCCAGCAGCCGACAGGGGGCGCGGTACGAGCAGTACTTC
CDR3aa: CASSRQGARYEQYF

j_gene: TRBJ2-1
v_gene: TRBV6-6
d_gene: .
abundance: few
CDR3nt: TGTGCCAGCAGCTTAAATGAGCAGTTCTTC
CDR3aa: CASSLNEQFF

j_gene: TRBJ2-3
v_gene: TRBV30
d_gene: .
abundance: .
CDR3nt: TGTGCCTGGAACGCCGGGTGGGATACGCAGTATTTT
CDR3aa: CAWNAGWDTQYF

j_gene: TRBJ1-4
v_gene: TRBV18
d_gene: .
abundance: few
CDR3nt: TGTGCCAGCTCACCACAGACGGGGAATGAAAAACTGTTTTTT
CDR3aa: CASSPQTGNEKLFF

j_gene: TRBJ1-4
v_gene: TRBV7-9
d_gene: .
abundance: .
CDR3nt: TGTGCCGAAGGGAGGGATGCTAATGAAAAACTGTTTTTT
CDR3aa: CAEGRDANEKLFF

j_gene: TRBJ1-1
v_gene: TRBV12-5
d_gene: .
abundance: .
CDR3nt: TGTGCTAGTGGTCGAGGAGTGAACACTGAAGCTTTCTTT
CDR3aa: CASGRGVNTEAFF

j_gene: TRBJ1-4
v_gene: TRBV5-1
d_gene: TRBD1
abundance: .
CDR3nt: TGCGCCAGCAGCTTGGGGGGGGGACAGGTTGACGAAAAACTGTTTTTT
CDR3aa: CASSLGGGQVDEKLFF

j_gene: TRBJ1-2
v_gene: TRBV6-1
d_gene: TRBD1
abundance: .
CDR3nt: TGTGCCAGCAGTGTGGGACAGGGGGCTAACTATGGCTACACCTTC
CDR3aa: CASSVGQGANYGYTF

j_gene: TRBJ1-5
v_gene: TRBV19
d_gene: .
abundance: medium-sized
CDR3nt: TGTGCCAGTAGTATGGGGCAGGTTAGCAATCAGCCCCAGCATTTT
CDR3aa: CASSMGQVSNQPQHF

j_gene: TRBJ2-1
v_gene: TRBV11-3
d_gene: TRBD2
abundance: .
CDR3nt: TGTGCCAGCAGCTTAGAAGGTGGTAGCGGGGGGGCAGGGGAGCAGTTCTTC
CDR3aa: CASSLEGGSGGAGEQFF

j_gene: TRBJ2-6
v_gene: TRBV13
d_gene: TRBD2
abundance: few
CDR3nt: TGTGCCAGCAGCTTAGAGGTTGGGACGGGGGGGTCTGGGGCCAACGTCCTGACTTTC
CDR3aa: CASSLEVGTGGSGANVLTF

j_gene: TRBJ1-2
v_gene: TRBV7-2
d_gene: .
abundance: .
CDR3nt: TGTGCCAGCAGTCCTAGACAGTCGCACTATGGCTACACCTTC
CDR3aa: CASSPRQSHYGYTF

j_gene: TRBJ1-6
v_gene: TRBV28
d_gene: .
abundance: once
CDR3nt: TGTGCCAGCATAGCACAGGGAAGCTCACCCCTCCACTTT
CDR3aa: CASIAQGSSPLHF

j_gene: TRBJ2-5
v_gene: TRBV27
d_gene: TRBD1
abundance: .
CDR3nt: TGTGCCAGCAGTCCAGGACAGGGGGGGAGGACCCAGTACTTC
CDR3aa: CASSPGQGGRTQYF